This T cell receptor beta chain was profiled in a study of PD-1 blockade in classical Hodgkin lymphoma. Study-wide context: Nivolumab dosing for patients was 3 mg/kg, administered intravenously every 2 weeks.

Regarding time point: cycle 4 day 1 (C4D1), after around six weeks of nivolumab. Autologous stem cell transplantation was followed by relapse in every patient, and brentuximab vedotin exposure varied. As regards this clone: Its antigen is not known.

Overall study results and limits: Baseline diversity in complete responders resembled that of newly diagnosed patients.

The CDR3 sequence is 12 residues long. Trimming shortened V by 5 bases and J by 8 bases, and 12 bases separated the two germline ends. Germline V gives CDR1 MNHEY, CDR2 SMNVEV (reference sequence). Generated by immunoSEQ multiplex PCR, the TCRdb table keeps only in-frame clones and is missing some. The sample gives over 60,000 clones, roughly nine tenths of which show up once; around 10% is in the top ten. The receptor was derived from a human donor with classical Hodgkin lymphoma. V and J are TRBV27 and TRBJ1-2, with D possibly matching TRBD1 (5 bases). The sample here was peripheral blood mononuclear cells (PBMCs), taken before the fourth cycle of nivolumab. The DNA for the CDR3 is TGTGCCAGCAGTCACCCAGGGTTCGGCTACACCTTC. Protein: CASSHPGFGYTF.